This T cell receptor beta chain was recovered during a study of cytomegalovirus exposure and HLA in healthy donors. Study-wide results and limits: V- and J-gene trimming in TCR beta was tied to a missense DCLRE1C variant by an analysis performed later. Exclusion applied to some V segments, including TRBV6-2 and TRBV6-3, as they were indistinguishable. Through in vitro validation, three CMV-associated chains were shown to be specific for CMV antigens. Investigators reported over 150 TCR beta chains as tied to cytomegalovirus.

As concerns this clone: Its cognate antigen is unknown.

Amplification used 60 Vbeta primers and 13 Jbeta primers. Repertoires were generated with immunoSEQ multiplex PCR, while TCRdb's copy carries only in-frame clones and drops some. The sample lists 200,000 or so clones; 76% were seen once. Germline values: CDR1 SNHLY, CDR2 FYNNEI. V was pared by 8 bases and J by 3 bases, with 13 bases of the junction left unmatched. The CDR3 spans 17 residues. The sequence derives from a young man in good health and CMV-seronegative. This rearrangement joins TRBV2 to TRBJ2-2, with 9 bases aligning to TRBD2. What was sequenced was PBMCs. This CDR3 reads CASWGVAGGPYTGELFF. CDR3 nucleotide sequence: TGTGCCAGCTGGGGAGTGGCGGGAGGGCCTTACACCGGGGAGCTGTTTTTT.